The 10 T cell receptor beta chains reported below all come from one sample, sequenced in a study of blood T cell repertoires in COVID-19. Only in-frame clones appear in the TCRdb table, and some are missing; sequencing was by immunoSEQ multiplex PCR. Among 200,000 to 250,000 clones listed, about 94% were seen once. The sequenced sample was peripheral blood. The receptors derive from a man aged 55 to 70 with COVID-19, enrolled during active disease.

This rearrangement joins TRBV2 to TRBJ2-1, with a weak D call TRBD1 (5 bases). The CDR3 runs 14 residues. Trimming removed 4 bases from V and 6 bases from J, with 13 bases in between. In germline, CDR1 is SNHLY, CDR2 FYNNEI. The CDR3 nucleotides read TGTGCCAGCAGTGCAGGGCTGTACGGCAATGAGCAGTTCTTC. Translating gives CASSAGLYGNEQFF.

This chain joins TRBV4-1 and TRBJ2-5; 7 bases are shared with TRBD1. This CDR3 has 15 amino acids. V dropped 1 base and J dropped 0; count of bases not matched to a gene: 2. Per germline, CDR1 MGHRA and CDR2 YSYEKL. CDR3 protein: CASSQGDRDQETQYF. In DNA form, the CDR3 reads TGCGCCAGCAGCCAAGGCGACAGGGACCAAGAGACCCAGTACTTC.

Written as DNA, the CDR3 is TGTGCCAGCAGCACACGGGACACACAGAACTATGGCTACACCTTC. Translating it yields CASSTRDTQNYGYTF. The chain employs TRBV7-8 and TRBJ1-2, with TRBD1 as a possible D gene (6 bases). In germline, CDR1 is SGHVS, CDR2 FQNEAQ. V shed 5 bases and J shed 2 bases, with 15 bases lying between them. This CDR3 spans 15 amino acids. The full variable domain, rest sourced from reference TRBV7-8 and TRBJ1-2, is GAGVSQSPRYKVAKRGQDVALRCDPISGHVSLFWYQQALGQGPEFLTYFQNEAQLDKSGLPSDRFFAERPEGSVSTLKIQRTQQEDSAVYLCASSTRDTQNYGYTFGSGTRLTVV.

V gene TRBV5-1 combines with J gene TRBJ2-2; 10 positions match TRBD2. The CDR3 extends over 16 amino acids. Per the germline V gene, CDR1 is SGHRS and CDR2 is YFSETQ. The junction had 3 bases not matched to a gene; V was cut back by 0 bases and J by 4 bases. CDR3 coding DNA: TGCGCCAGCAGCTTGGTAGCGGGGGGAGTCACCGGGGAGCTGTTTTTT. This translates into CASSLVAGGVTGELFF.

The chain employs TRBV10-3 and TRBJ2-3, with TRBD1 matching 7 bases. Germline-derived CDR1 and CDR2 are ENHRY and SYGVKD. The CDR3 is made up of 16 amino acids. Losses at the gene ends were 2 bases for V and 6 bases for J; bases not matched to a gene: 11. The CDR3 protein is CAISEASGGARDTQYF. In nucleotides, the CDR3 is TGTGCCATCAGTGAGGCATCAGGGGGTGCCCGGGATACGCAGTATTTT.

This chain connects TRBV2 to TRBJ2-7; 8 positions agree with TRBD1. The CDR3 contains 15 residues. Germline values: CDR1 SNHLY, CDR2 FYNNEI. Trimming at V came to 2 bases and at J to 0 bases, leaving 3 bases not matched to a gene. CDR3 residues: CASSEPDRASYEQYF. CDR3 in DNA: TGTGCCAGCAGTGAACCGGACAGGGCCTCCTACGAGCAGTACTTC.

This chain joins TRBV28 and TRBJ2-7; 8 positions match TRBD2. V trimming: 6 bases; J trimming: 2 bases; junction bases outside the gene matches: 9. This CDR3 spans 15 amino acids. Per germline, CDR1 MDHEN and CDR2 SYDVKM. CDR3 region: CASSPGGVQPYEQYF. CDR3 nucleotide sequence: TGTGCCAGCAGCCCGGGGGGGGTTCAACCCTACGAGCAGTACTTC.

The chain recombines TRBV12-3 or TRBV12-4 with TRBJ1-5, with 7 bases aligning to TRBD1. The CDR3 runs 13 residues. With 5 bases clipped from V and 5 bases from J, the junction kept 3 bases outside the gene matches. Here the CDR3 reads CASSDRDYQPQHF. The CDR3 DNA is TGTGCCAGCAGTGACAGGGACTATCAGCCCCAGCATTTT.

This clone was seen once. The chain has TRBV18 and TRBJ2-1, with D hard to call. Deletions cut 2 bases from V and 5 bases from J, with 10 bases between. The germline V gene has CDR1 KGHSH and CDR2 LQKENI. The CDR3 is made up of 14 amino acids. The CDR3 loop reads CASSPDLTDNEQFF. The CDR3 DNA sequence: TGTGCCAGCTCACCAGATCTTACGGACAATGAGCAGTTCTTC.

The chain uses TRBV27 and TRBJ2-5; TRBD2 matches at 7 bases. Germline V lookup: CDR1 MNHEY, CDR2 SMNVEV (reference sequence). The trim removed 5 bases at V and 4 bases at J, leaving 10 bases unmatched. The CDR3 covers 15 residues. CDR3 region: CASSVGRTSRETQYF. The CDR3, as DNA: TGTGCCAGCAGTGTCGGTCGGACTAGTCGAGAGACCCAGTACTTC.